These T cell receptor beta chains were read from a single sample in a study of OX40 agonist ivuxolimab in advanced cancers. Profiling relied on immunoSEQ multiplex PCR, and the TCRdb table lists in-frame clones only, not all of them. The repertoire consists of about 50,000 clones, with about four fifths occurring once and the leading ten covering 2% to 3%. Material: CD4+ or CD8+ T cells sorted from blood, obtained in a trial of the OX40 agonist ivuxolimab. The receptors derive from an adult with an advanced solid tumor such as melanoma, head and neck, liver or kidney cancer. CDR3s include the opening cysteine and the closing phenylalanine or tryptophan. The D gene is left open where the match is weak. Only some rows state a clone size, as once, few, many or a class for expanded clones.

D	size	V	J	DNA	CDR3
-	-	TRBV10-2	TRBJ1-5	TGCGCCAGCAGTACCCGGGACCGGGGGAACAATCAGCCCCAGCATTTT	CASSTRDRGNNQPQHF
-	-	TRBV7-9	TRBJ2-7	TGTGCCAGCAGCTTATCCTACGAGCAGTACTTC	CASSLSYEQYF
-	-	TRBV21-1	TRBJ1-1	TGTGCCATCATCCAGGGGGGATTCACTGAAGCTTTCTTT	CAIIQGGFTEAFF
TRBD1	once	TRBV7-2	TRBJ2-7	TGTGCCAGCAGTAAGACCGGGACAGGCTTTGCCTCCTACTCCTACGAGCAGTACTTC	CASSKTGTGFASYSYEQYF
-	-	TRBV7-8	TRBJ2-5	TGTGCCAGCAGCCCGGTTAGGAAGGGACAAGAGACCCAGTACTTC	CASSPVRKGQETQYF
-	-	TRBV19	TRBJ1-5	TGTGCCAGTAGTATGAAGGATTCAGGCCAGCCCCAGCATTTT	CASSMKDSGQPQHF
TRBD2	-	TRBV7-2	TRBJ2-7	TGTGCCAGCAGCTTGAGTTTTGCGGGACTAGCGGGGGGCGGGGTGTACTTC	CASSLSFAGLAGGGVYF
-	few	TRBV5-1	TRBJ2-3	TGCGCCAGCAGCCAGGACAGTCCCACAGATACGCAGTATTTT	CASSQDSPTDTQYF
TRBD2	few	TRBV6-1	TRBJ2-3	TGTGCCAGCAGTGAAATTCGGACTAGCGATACGCAGTATTTT	CASSEIRTSDTQYF
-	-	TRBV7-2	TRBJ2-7	TGTGCCAGCACCCTTCCCCCTCCGGGCAGCTACGAGCAGTACTTC	CASTLPPPGSYEQYF
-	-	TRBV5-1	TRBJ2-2	TGCGCCAGCAGCCCAGGGGAGCCCGGGGAGCTGTTTTTT	CASSPGEPGELFF
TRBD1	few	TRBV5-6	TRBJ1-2	TGTGCCAGCAGCGCAGGGGGCTCTTATGGCTACACCTTC	CASSAGGSYGYTF
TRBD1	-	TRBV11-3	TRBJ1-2	TGTGCCAGCAGCTCACCGGGACAGGCGCTATATGGCTACACCTTC	CASSSPGQALYGYTF
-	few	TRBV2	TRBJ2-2	TGTGCCAGCAGTGAAGAGGGTTACGGGGAGCTGTTTTTT	CASSEEGYGELFF
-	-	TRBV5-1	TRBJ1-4	TGCGCCAGCAGCCTGCAGGACGCAACTAATGAAAAACTGTTTTTT	CASSLQDATNEKLFF
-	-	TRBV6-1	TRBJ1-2	TGTGCCAGCAGTGAATATTTCAGCACTGGCTACACCTTC	CASSEYFSTGYTF
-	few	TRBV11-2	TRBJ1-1	TGTGCCAGCAGCTTAGGGGGACGTTTTGAAAAGAACACTGAAGCTTTCTTT	CASSLGGRFEKNTEAFF
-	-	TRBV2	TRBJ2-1	TGTGCCAGCAGTATCTCCTGGGTCGATGAGCAGTTCTTC	CASSISWVDEQFF
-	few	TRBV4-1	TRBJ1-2	TGCGCCACCCAACGTGACCCGAGAGCTCCTGGCTACACCTTC	CATQRDPRAPGYTF
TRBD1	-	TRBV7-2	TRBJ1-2	TGTGCCAGCAGCTCGCCTCCGGACAGGTTTTACTATGGCTACACCTTC	CASSSPPDRFYYGYTF
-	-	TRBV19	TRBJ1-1	TGTGCCAGTAGTATCAAGGGAATGAACACTGAAGCTTTCTTT	CASSIKGMNTEAFF
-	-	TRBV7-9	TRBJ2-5	TGTGCCAGCAGCCCTGAAAGTAGCGGGACCCAGTACTTC	CASSPESSGTQYF
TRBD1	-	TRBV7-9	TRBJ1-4	TGTGCCAGCAGCCACTCAGAGACAGGGGTGTTTTTT	CASSHSETGVFF
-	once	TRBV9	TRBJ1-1	TGTGCCAGCAGCATTGGCGGCAACACTGAAGCTTTCTTT	CASSIGGNTEAFF